What follows are 32 T cell receptor beta chains derived from one specimen sequenced in a study of blood T cell repertoires in COVID-19. The protocol was immunoSEQ multiplex PCR, while the TCRdb copy is restricted to in-frame clones and leaves out a portion. The sample records around 150,000 clones, 82% being singletons. Sequenced: peripheral blood. The receptors come from a woman aged 40-49 years with COVID-19, enrolled during active disease.

The chain is built from TRBV7-9 and TRBJ1-2, with D possibly being TRBD1 (6 bases). The CDR3 sequence is 18 residues long. V lost 4 bases and J 4 bases, leaving 25 bases between the germline ends. Germline V gives CDR1 SEHNR, CDR2 FQNEAQ (reference sequence). CDR3 loop: CASSSPGGPPEVLYGYTF. The DNA of the CDR3 is TGTGCCAGCAGCTCCCCCGGGGGGCCCCCTGAAGTCCTCTATGGCTACACCTTC.

The rearrangement uses TRBV28 and TRBJ2-7, with 7 bases fitting TRBD2. Germline V gives CDR1 MDHEN, CDR2 SYDVKM. This CDR3 has 14 residues. Unmatched junction bases numbered 10, after V lost 9 bases and J lost 2 bases. CDR3 protein: CASCVGGVTYEQYF. CDR3 nucleotides: TGTGCCAGTTGTGTGGGAGGGGTCACCTACGAGCAGTACTTC.

J is TRBJ2-3 and V is TRBV9; a weak D match, TRBD2 (6 bases). Germline V lookup: CDR1 SGDLS, CDR2 YYNGEE. The CDR3 sequence is 15 residues long. V dropped 6 bases and J dropped 4 bases, with 18 bases sitting between them. The CDR3 nucleotides are TGTGCCAGCACCCCCTTCGGGAGAGGGGCAGATACGCAGTATTTT. Translation: CASTPFGRGADTQYF.

The CDR3 DNA reads TGTGCCAGTAGTATGGGCGGGAGCTCCTACAATGAGCAGTTCTTC. Translating it yields CASSMGGSSYNEQFF. This chain connects TRBV19 to TRBJ2-1; 7 bases line up with TRBD2. This CDR3 spans 15 amino acids. Looked up from germline, CDR1 is LNHDA and CDR2 is SQIVND (reference sequence). Trimming cost V 3 bases and J 0 bases; bases outside gene matches: 2.

V usage is TRBV30 and J usage is TRBJ1-6; a weak D match, TRBD1 (5 bases). This CDR3 region has 15 residues. CDR1 is GTSNPN, CDR2 SVGIG, per germline (reference sequence). Trimming took 3 bases from V and 4 from J, leaving 13 bases between them. The CDR3, as DNA: TGTGCCTGGAGGGACCCTACAGGTTATAATTCACCCCTCCACTTT. Its translation is CAWRDPTGYNSPLHF.

The CDR3 DNA is TGTGCCAGCAGTTCCACCGGTGGAAACACCATATATTTT. Amino acids: CASSSTGGNTIYF. The chain employs TRBV6-5 and TRBJ1-3; the D is unclear. CDR3 length: 13 amino acids. The germline V gene has CDR1 MNHEY and CDR2 SVGAGI. With 4 bases removed from V and 3 bases from J, the gap between germline ends came to 7 bases.

This chain links TRBV7-9 with TRBJ2-1; TRBD1 matches at 8 bases. Germline-derived CDR1 and CDR2 are SEHNR and FQNEAQ (reference sequence). V dropped 5 bases and J dropped 4; count of bases not matched to a gene: 10. This CDR3 is 16 amino acids long. This CDR3 reads CASSLDRGATYNEQFF. The CDR3 bases are TGTGCCAGCAGCCTCGACAGGGGCGCTACGTACAATGAGCAGTTCTTC.

This clone appeared a few times. V is TRBV4-1 and J is TRBJ1-1; a possible D gene is TRBD1 (5 bases). Germline CDR1 reads MGHRA; CDR2 reads YSYEKL. The CDR3 contains 17 residues. Trimming cost V 1 base and J 6 bases, with 21 bases left between them. In DNA, the CDR3 is TGCGCCAGCAGCCAAGGTTTGAGGGTTGGGGGGAGAGCTGAAGCTTTCTTT. Its protein is CASSQGLRVGGRAEAFF.

This CDR3 reads CASTYLRGTQYF. The CDR3 coding sequence is TGTGCCAGCACCTACCTTAGGGGCACGCAGTATTTT. The chain recombines TRBV7-2 with TRBJ2-3, with a tentative D call TRBD1 (5 bases). CDR3 size: 12 residues. Between the trimmed V and J ends, which lost 7 bases and 9 bases, there was a span of 14 bases. Germline CDR1 and CDR2: SGHTA and FQGNSA. Based on the CDR3 plus reference TRBV7-2 and TRBJ2-3, the full variable domain is GAGVSQSPSNKVTEKGKDVELRCDPISGHTALYWYRQSLGQGLEFLIYFQGNSAPDKSGLPSDRFSAERTGGSVSTLTIQRTQQEDSAVYLCASTYLRGTQYFGPGTRLTVL.

This rearrangement joins TRBV5-1 to TRBJ2-4, with no clear D. Trimming removed 0 bases at V and 14 bases at J, with 9 bases between. The CDR3 is made up of 11 amino acids. Per germline, CDR1 SGHRS and CDR2 YFSETQ. The DNA for the CDR3 is TGCGCCAGCAGCTTGGGAGACTTAAAGTACTTC. Protein sequence: CASSLGDLKYF.

This clone was counted a few times. This chain joins TRBV15 and TRBJ2-5; 9 nucleotides line up with TRBD2. The germline CDR1 and CDR2 sequences are LNHNV and YYDKDF (reference sequence). The CDR3 runs to 16 residues. With 1 base clipped from V and 4 bases from J, the junction kept 7 bases outside the gene matches. The CDR3 DNA sequence: TGTGCCACCAGCAGAGTGGCTAGCGGGATAGGAGAGACCCAGTACTTC. Translated: CATSRVASGIGETQYF.

The DNA of the CDR3 is TGCAGCGTTGACGGCGGGGGCTCCTACAATGAGCAGTTCTTC. This gives the protein CSVDGGGSYNEQFF. The chain links TRBV29-1 to TRBJ2-1; 7 bases agree with TRBD2. There are 14 residues in the CDR3. Germline V gene lookup returns CDR1 SQVTM and CDR2 ANQGSEA. The trim removed 3 bases at V and 0 bases at J, leaving 2 bases unmatched.

This sequence joins TRBV5-6 and TRBJ2-7; 8 nucleotides line up with TRBD2. V shed 3 bases and J 12 bases; nucleotides not matched to a gene: 11. The CDR3 extends over 13 amino acids. In germline, CDR1 is SGHDT, CDR2 YYEEEE. The CDR3 protein is CASSSRTSWLWYV. CDR3 coding DNA: TGTGCCAGCAGCTCAAGGACTAGCTGGTTATGGTACGTC.

J is TRBJ2-2 and V is TRBV18; no definite D call. Germline values: CDR1 KGHSH, CDR2 LQKENI. V was pared by 1 base and J by 4 bases, with 19 bases between. The CDR3 totals 18 residues. The CDR3 DNA follows: TGTGCCAGCTCACCACTTACCACACCCTACCGACTCACCGGGGAGCTGTTTTTT. Protein product: CASSPLTTPYRLTGELFF.

This chain uses TRBV7-9 with TRBJ1-4, with D possibly being TRBD1 (5 bases). CDR3 size: 14 residues. V lost 5 bases and J 8 bases, leaving 15 bases between the germline ends. Germline V CDR1 and CDR2: SEHNR, FQNEAQ (reference sequence). The CDR3: CASSRGRDQEKLFF. In DNA, the CDR3 is TGTGCCAGCAGCCGGGGGAGGGATCAGGAAAAACTGTTTTTT.

The chain recombines TRBV6-5 with TRBJ2-2, with D perhaps matching TRBD1 (7 bases). V was clipped by 8 bases and J by 5 bases, with 12 bases between them. Germline assignment: CDR1 MNHEY and CDR2 SVGAGI. The CDR3 runs 13 residues. CDR3: CASRPGGTGELFF. Written as DNA, the CDR3 is TGTGCCAGCCGTCCAGGGGGGACCGGGGAGCTGTTTTTT.

The chain is built from TRBV7-6 and TRBJ1-5; D is unclear. Germline V gene data show CDR1 as SGHVS and CDR2 as FNYEAQ. Trimming took off 3 bases at V and 1 base at J, with 13 bases between the two ends. The CDR3 sequence is 16 residues long. DNA of the CDR3: TGTGCCAGCAGCTTGGAGAGGGTGGGGAGCAATCAGCCCCAGCATTTT. Encoded protein: CASSLERVGSNQPQHF.

The CDR3 nucleotides are TGTGCCAGCAGCTTAGCGGGAGGGGTCGGATCACCCCTCCACTTT. This sequence encodes CASSLAGGVGSPLHF. The chain links TRBV7-9 to TRBJ1-6, with D maybe TRBD1 (5 bases). In germline, CDR1 is SEHNR, CDR2 FQNEAQ (reference sequence). This CDR3 has 15 amino acids. V lost 0 bases, J lost 10 bases, and 13 bases lay in between. Filled out from reference TRBV7-9 and TRBJ1-6, the complete variable domain reads DTGVSQNPRHKITKRGQNVTFRCDPISEHNRLYWYRQTLGQGPEFLTYFQNEAQLEKSRLLSDRFSAERPKGSFSTLEIQRTEQGDSAMYLCASSLAGGVGSPLHFGNGTRLTVT.

J is TRBJ2-7 and V is TRBV28; D perhaps matches TRBD1 (8 bases). The CDR3 sequence is 16 residues long. The germline V gene encodes CDR1 MDHEN and CDR2 SYDVKM. V gave up 7 bases and J gave up 4 bases, with 23 bases separating them. CDR3 DNA: TGTGCCAGCATCTCACTCGGGGGGACAGGCTCGTACGAGCAGTACTTC. Amino acids: CASISLGGTGSYEQYF. Full variable domain (outside the CDR3, taken from reference TRBV28 and TRBJ2-7): DVKVTQSSRYLVKRTGEKVFLECVQDMDHENMFWYRQDPGLGLRLIYFSYDVKMKEKGDIPEGYSVSREKKERFSLILESASTNQTSMYLCASISLGGTGSYEQYFGPGTRLTVT.

This chain links TRBV18 with TRBJ2-2; no definite D call. Germline assignment: CDR1 KGHSH and CDR2 LQKENI. This CDR3 contains 13 residues. V was shortened by 5 bases and J by 1 base, with 5 bases between the two germline ends. The CDR3 region has the DNA TGTGCCAGCTCATTACTGAACACCGGGGAGCTGTTTTTT. Translating it yields CASSLLNTGELFF.

This rearrangement joins TRBV27 to TRBJ2-1; 9 bases fit TRBD2. Germline lookup yields CDR1 MNHEY and CDR2 SMNVEV (reference sequence). V lost 0 bases, J lost 9 bases, and 6 bases stayed unmatched. The CDR3 consists of 15 residues. CDR3 protein: CASSLSLAGISEQFF. The CDR3 DNA reads as TGTGCCAGCAGTTTATCCCTAGCGGGAATTAGTGAGCAGTTCTTC.

This clone was counted at least ten times. This chain's CDR3 is CASSPLLAGFSGANVLTF. The DNA of the CDR3 is TGTGCCAGCTCACCTTTACTAGCGGGATTCTCTGGGGCCAACGTCCTGACTTTC. The V gene is TRBV18, the J gene TRBJ2-6, with TRBD2 matching 10 bases. Germline V gene data show CDR1 as KGHSH and CDR2 as LQKENI. The CDR3 runs 18 residues. The J segment lost 0 bases and the V segment lost 3 bases, leaving 5 bases of the junction unmatched.

This clone was seen a single time. The J gene is TRBJ1-2, the V gene TRBV28; D possibly corresponds to TRBD1 (6 bases). The CDR3 covers 13 residues. The germline V and J ends were trimmed by 3 bases and 4 bases, with 9 bases remaining between them. Germline loops: CDR1 MDHEN, CDR2 SYDVKM. CDR3 residues: CASSFDRSYGYTF. The DNA of the CDR3 is TGTGCCAGCAGTTTTGACAGGTCCTATGGCTACACCTTC.

The chain carries TRBV6-5 and TRBJ2-7; TRBD1 matches 8 bases. Germline V gene data show CDR1 as MNHEY and CDR2 as SVGAGI. V gave up 6 bases and J gave up 2 bases; unmatched junction bases: 9. This CDR3 is 15 amino acids long. The CDR3 is CASRAGQGVAYEQYV. CDR3 coding DNA: TGTGCCAGCAGGGCCGGACAGGGCGTTGCCTACGAGCAGTACGTC.

J is TRBJ2-7 and V is TRBV6-1; 8 bases are shared with TRBD2. This CDR3 spans 16 amino acids. Germline CDR1 and CDR2: MNHNS and SASEGT. The ends lost 3 bases at V and 0 bases at J; junction bases unmatched: 7. CDR3: CASSDGGGGRSYEQYV. Written as DNA, the CDR3 is TGTGCCAGCAGTGATGGCGGCGGGGGGCGCTCCTACGAGCAGTACGTC.

The gene calls are TRBV9 and TRBJ2-1; unclear D gene. Germline assignment: CDR1 SGDLS and CDR2 YYNGEE. Trimming removed 0 bases from V and 8 bases from J, with 15 bases in between. This CDR3 has 15 amino acids. DNA for the CDR3: TGTGCCAGCAGCGTAGGTCCAAACTACGGCGATGAGCAGTTCTTC. Its translation is CASSVGPNYGDEQFF.

The chain joins TRBV3-1 (or the pseudogene TRBV3-2) to TRBJ1-1, with D possibly TRBD1 on 5 matching bases. The CDR3 spans 14 residues. V lost 4 bases and J 1 base, leaving 10 bases between the germline ends. Germline CDR1 and CDR2: LGHDT and YNNKEL (reference sequence). CDR3 amino acids: CASSRRQKNTEAFF. The CDR3 coding sequence is TGTGCCAGCAGCCGGAGACAGAAGAACACTGAAGCTTTCTTT.

The gene calls are TRBV28 and TRBJ1-2, with D unclear. Trimming left V 6 bases short and J 4 bases short, with 9 bases between. This CDR3 comprises 12 residues. CDR1 and CDR2 from the germline V gene are MDHEN and SYDVKM. CDR3 DNA sequence: TGTGCCAGCAGAGCCTACCCCTATGGCTACACCTTC. It is translated as CASRAYPYGYTF.

The chain joins TRBV7-9 to TRBJ2-2, with TRBD2 matching over 11 bases. V trimming: 4 bases; J trimming: 0 bases; junction bases outside the gene matches: 1. There are 16 residues in the CDR3. CDR1 and CDR2 (germline): SEHNR, FQNEAQ (reference sequence). CDR3 coding DNA: TGTGCCAGCAGCTCGGGACTAGCGGCGAACACCGGGGAGCTGTTTTTT. It codes for CASSSGLAANTGELFF.

This chain joins TRBV3-1 (or the pseudogene TRBV3-2) and TRBJ1-5; D remains ambiguous. V was pared by 1 base and J by 4 bases, with 5 bases between. Germline assignment: CDR1 LGHDT and CDR2 YNNKEL (reference sequence). This CDR3 region has 13 residues. The CDR3 reads CASSQAGNQPQHF. The CDR3 nucleotides read TGTGCCAGCAGCCAAGCGGGGAATCAGCCCCAGCATTTT.

The V gene is TRBV14, the J gene TRBJ2-3; TRBD2 matches 7 bases. The CDR3 length is 15 residues. V shed 1 base, J shed 5 bases, and the junction held 6 bases outside the gene matches. Germline V gene data show CDR1 as SGHDN and CDR2 as FVKESK. The CDR3 DNA reads TGTGCCAGCAGCCAAGTTGCGGGAGCGTTAGATACGCAGTATTTT. This encodes CASSQVAGALDTQYF.

Only one count was recorded for this clone. This rearrangement joins TRBV6-5 to TRBJ1-2, with D unclear. The germline gives CDR1 MNHEY, CDR2 SVGAGI. Trimming stripped 4 bases from V and 6 bases from J, with 9 bases between. The CDR3 totals 12 residues. This CDR3 is CASSWEGNGYTF. The CDR3 bases are TGTGCCAGCAGTTGGGAGGGAAATGGCTACACCTTC.